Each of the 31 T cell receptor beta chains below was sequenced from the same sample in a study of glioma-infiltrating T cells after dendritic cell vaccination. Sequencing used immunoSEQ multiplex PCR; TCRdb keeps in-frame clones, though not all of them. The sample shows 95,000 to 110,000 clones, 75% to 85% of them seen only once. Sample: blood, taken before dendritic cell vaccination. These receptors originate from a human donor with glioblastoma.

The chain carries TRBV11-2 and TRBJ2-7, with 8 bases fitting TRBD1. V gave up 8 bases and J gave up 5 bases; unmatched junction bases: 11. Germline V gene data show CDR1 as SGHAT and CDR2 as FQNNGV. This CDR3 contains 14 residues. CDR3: CASGTGPFAHEQYF. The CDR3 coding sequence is TGTGCCAGCGGGACAGGCCCTTTTGCCCACGAGCAGTACTTC.

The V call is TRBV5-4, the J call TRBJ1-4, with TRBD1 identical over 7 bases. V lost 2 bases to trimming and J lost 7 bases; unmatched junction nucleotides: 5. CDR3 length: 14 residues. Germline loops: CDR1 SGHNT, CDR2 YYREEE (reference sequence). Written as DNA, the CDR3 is TGTGCCAGCAGCTTAACAGGGGTTAGTGAAAAACTGTTTTTT. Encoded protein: CASSLTGVSEKLFF.

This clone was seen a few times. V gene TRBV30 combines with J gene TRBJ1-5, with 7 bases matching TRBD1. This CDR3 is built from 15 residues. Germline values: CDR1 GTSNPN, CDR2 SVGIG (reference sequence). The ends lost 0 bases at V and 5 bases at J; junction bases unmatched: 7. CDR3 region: CAWSVEGAEYQPQHF. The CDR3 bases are TGTGCCTGGAGTGTAGAGGGGGCGGAATATCAGCCCCAGCATTTT.

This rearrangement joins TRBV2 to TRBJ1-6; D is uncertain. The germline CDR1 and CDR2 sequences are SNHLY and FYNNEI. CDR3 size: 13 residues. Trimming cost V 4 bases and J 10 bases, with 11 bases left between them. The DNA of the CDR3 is TGTGCCAGCAGTGTCGAATTACGGTCACCCCTCCACTTT. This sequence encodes CASSVELRSPLHF.

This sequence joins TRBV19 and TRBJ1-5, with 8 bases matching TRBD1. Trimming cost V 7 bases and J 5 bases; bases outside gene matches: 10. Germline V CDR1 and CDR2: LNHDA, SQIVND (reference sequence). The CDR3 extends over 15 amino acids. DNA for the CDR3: TGTGCCAGTACCGTTAGGACAGGGTCTTATCAGCCCCAGCATTTT. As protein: CASTVRTGSYQPQHF.

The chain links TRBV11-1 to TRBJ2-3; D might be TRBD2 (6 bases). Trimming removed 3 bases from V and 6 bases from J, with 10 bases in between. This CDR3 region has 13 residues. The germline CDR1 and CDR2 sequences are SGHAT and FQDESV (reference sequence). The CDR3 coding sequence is TGTGCCAGCAGCTTGGCGGGGAAGGATACGCAGTATTTT. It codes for CASSLAGKDTQYF.

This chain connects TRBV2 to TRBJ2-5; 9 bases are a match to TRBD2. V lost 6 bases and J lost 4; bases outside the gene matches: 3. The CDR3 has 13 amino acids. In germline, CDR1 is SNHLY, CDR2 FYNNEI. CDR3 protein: CASRRGGLETQYF. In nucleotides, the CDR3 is TGTGCCAGCAGGCGGGGGGGCCTAGAGACCCAGTACTTC.

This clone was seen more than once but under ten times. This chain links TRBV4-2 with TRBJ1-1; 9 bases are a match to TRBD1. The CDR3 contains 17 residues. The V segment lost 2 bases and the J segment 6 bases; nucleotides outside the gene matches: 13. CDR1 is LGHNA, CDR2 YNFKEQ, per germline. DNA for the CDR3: TGTGCCAGCAGCCAACCAGCCGGGACAGGGTTCCTGGCTGAAGCTTTCTTT. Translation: CASSQPAGTGFLAEAFF.

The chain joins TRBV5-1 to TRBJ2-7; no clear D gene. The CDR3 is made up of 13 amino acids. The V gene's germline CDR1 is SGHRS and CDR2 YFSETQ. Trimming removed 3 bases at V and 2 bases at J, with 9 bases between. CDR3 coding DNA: TGCGCCAGCAGCTCCGGGTCCCCCTACGAGCAGTACTTC. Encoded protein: CASSSGSPYEQYF.

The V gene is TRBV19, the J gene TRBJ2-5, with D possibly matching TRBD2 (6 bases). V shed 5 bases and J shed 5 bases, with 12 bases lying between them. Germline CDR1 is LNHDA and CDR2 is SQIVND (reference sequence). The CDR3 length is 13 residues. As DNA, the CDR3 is TGTGCCAGTAGTCCTGGGGCGGGGGAGACCCAGTACTTC. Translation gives CASSPGAGETQYF.

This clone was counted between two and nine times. The CDR3 is CASSFQGRGRHTF. The CDR3 DNA reads TGTGCCAGCAGCTTTCAAGGCAGGGGAAGGCACACCTTC. The chain couples TRBV7-3 to TRBJ1-2; possible D gene TRBD1, 6 bases. The CDR3 runs to 13 residues. Germline V lookup: CDR1 SGHTA, CDR2 FQGTGA. Trimming stripped 3 bases from V and 12 bases from J, with 17 bases between. Complete variable domain (other parts from reference TRBV7-3 and TRBJ1-2): GAGVSQTPSNKVTEKGKYVELRCDPISGHTALYWYRQSLGQGPEFLIYFQGTGAADDSGLPNDRFFAVRPEGSVSTLKIQRTERGDSAVYLCASSFQGRGRHTFGSGTRLTVV.

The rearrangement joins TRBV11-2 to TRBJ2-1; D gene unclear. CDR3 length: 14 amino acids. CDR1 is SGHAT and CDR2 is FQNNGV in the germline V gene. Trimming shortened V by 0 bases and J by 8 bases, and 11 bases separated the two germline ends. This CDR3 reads CASSLDTVLDEQFF. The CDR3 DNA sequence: TGTGCCAGCAGCTTAGACACAGTGTTAGATGAGCAGTTCTTC.

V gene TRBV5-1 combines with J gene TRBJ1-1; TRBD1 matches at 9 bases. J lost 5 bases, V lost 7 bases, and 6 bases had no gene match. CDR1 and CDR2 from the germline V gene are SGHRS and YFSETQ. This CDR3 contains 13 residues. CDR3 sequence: CASARQGDTEAFF. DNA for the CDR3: TGCGCCAGCGCCAGACAGGGGGATACTGAAGCTTTCTTT.

The chain's CDR3 is CASEGYGYTF. CDR3 nucleotides: TGTGCCAGCGAGGGATATGGCTACACCTTC. The V and J genes are TRBV6-1 and TRBJ1-2; no definite D call. V was shortened by 8 bases and J by 5 bases, with 6 bases between the two germline ends. Germline V gene sequence: CDR1 MNHNS, CDR2 SASEGT. CDR3 size: 10 residues.

CDR3 amino acids: CASSDPGAMNTEAFF. CDR3 in DNA: TGTGCCAGCAGCGACCCAGGGGCAATGAACACTGAAGCTTTCTTT. The J gene is TRBJ1-1, the V gene TRBV9; D is perhaps TRBD1 (6 bases). Germline values: CDR1 SGDLS, CDR2 YYNGEE. V was trimmed by 3 bases and J by 0 bases, leaving 12 bases between them. The CDR3 length is 15 residues. The entire variable domain, with the rest obtained from reference TRBV9 and TRBJ1-1, is as follows: DSGVTQTPKHLITATGQRVTLRCSPRSGDLSVYWYQQSLDQGLQFLIQYYNGEERAKGNILERFSAQQFPDLHSELNLSSLELGDSALYFCASSDPGAMNTEAFFGQGTRLTVV.

CDR3 sequence (DNA): TGTGCCAGAAGTTCCCTAGGACTTACTGAAGCTTTCTTT. Its translation: CARSSLGLTEAFF. V is TRBV5-3 and J is TRBJ1-1; no reliable D call. TRBV5-3 is classed as an ORF, of uncertain function. Deletions cut 5 bases from V and 5 bases from J, with 13 bases between. CDR3 length: 13 residues.

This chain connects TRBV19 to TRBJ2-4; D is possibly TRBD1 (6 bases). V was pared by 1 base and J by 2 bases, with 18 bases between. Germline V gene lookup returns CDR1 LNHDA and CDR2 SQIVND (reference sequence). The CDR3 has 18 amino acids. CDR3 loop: CASSIGRIRQATKNIQYF. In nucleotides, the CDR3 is TGTGCCAGTAGTATAGGCAGAATCAGACAGGCTACCAAAAACATTCAGTACTTC.

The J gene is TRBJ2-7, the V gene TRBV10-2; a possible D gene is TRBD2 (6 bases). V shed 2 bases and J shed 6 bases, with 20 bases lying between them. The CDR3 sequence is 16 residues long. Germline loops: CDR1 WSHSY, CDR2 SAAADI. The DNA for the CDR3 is TGCGCCAGCAGTGAGGGACTGGGGGGTGTCGTTTTCGAGCAGTACTTC. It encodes CASSEGLGGVVFEQYF.

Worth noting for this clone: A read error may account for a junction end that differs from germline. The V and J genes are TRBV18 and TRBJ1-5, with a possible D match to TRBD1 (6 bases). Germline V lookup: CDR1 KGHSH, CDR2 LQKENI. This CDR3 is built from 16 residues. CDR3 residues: CTSSPRQVGYNQPQHF. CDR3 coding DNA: TGTACCAGCTCACCACGACAGGTGGGGTACAATCAGCCCCAGCATTTT.

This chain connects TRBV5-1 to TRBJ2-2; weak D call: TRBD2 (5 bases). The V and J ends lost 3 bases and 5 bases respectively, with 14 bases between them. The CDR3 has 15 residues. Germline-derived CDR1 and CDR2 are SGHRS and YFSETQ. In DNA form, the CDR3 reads TGCGCCAGCAGCTGGAACGTCAGGAGGACCGGGGAGCTGTTTTTT. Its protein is CASSWNVRRTGELFF.

The CDR3 spells CASSSAGRTPQYF. The CDR3 DNA follows: TGTGCCAGCAGCTCCGCCGGCAGGACTCCGCAGTATTTT. The rearrangement uses TRBV11-2 and TRBJ2-3; tentatively, D is TRBD2 (5 bases). The V gene's germline CDR1 is SGHAT and CDR2 FQNNGV. The CDR3 consists of 13 residues. Trimming took off 4 bases at V and 10 bases at J, with 15 bases between the two ends.

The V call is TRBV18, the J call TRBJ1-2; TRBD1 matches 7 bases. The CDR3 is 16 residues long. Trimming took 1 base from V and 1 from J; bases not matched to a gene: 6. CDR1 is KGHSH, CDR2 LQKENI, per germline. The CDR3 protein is CASSPLAGGSNYGYTF. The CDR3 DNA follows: TGTGCCAGCTCACCACTTGCAGGGGGTAGTAACTATGGCTACACCTTC.

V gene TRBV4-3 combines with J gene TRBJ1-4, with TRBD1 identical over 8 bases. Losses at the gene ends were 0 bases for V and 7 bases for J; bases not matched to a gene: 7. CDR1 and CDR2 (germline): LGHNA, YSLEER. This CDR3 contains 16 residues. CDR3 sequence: CASSQDRLTGGEKLFF. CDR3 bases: TGCGCCAGCAGCCAAGATCGTCTCACAGGGGGTGAAAAACTGTTTTTT.

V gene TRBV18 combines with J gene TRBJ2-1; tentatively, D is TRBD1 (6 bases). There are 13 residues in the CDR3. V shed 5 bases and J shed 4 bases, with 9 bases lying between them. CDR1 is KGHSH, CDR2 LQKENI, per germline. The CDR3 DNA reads TGTGCCAGCTCATCGGGACAATACAATGAGCAGTTCTTC. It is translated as CASSSGQYNEQFF.

The CDR3 DNA reads TGTGCCAGCAGCTTAGTGGTTATAGGTCGAGGGAAAGATACGCAGTATTTT. Translated, it gives CASSLVVIGRGKDTQYF. V usage is TRBV7-2 and J usage is TRBJ2-3, with a weak D call TRBD2 (5 bases). Germline CDR1 is SGHTA and CDR2 is FQGNSA. This CDR3 contains 17 residues. Trimming removed 1 base at V and 5 bases at J, with 19 bases between.

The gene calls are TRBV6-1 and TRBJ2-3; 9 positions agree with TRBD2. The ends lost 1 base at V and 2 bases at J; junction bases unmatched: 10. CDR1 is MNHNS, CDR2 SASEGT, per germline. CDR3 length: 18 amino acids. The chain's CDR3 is CASSEGVGRGGDTDTQYF. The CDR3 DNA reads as TGTGCCAGCAGTGAAGGGGTCGGGCGGGGGGGCGACACAGATACGCAGTATTTT.

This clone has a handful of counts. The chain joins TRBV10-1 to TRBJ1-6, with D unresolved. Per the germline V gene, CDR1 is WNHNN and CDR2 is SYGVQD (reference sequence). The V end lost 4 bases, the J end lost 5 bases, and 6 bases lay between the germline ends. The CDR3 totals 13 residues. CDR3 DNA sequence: TGCGCCAGCAGTGCCTCAGATAATTCACCCCTCCACTTT. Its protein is CASSASDNSPLHF.

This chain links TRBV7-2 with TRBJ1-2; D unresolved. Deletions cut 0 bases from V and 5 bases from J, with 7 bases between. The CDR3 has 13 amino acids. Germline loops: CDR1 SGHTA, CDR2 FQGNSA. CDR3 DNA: TGTGCCAGCAGCTTAGCTACACAGTATGGCTACACCTTC. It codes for CASSLATQYGYTF. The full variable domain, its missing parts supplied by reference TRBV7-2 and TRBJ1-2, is GAGVSQSPSNKVTEKGKDVELRCDPISGHTALYWYRQSLGQGLEFLIYFQGNSAPDKSGLPSDRFSAERTGGSVSTLTIQRTQQEDSAVYLCASSLATQYGYTFGSGTRLTVV.

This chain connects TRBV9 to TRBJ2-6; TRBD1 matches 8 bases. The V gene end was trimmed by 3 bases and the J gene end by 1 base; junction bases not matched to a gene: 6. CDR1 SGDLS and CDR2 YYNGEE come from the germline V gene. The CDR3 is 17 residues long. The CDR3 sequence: CASSEGDRISGANVLTF. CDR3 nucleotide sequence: TGTGCCAGCAGCGAGGGGGACAGGATTTCTGGGGCCAACGTCCTGACTTTC.

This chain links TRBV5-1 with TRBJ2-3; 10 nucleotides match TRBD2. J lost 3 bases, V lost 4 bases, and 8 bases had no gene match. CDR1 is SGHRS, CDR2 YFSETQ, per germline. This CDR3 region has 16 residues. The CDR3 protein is CASSITSGVGTDTQYF. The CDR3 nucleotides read TGCGCCAGCAGCATTACTAGCGGGGTAGGAACAGATACGCAGTATTTT. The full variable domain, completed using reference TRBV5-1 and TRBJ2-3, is KAGVTQTPRYLIKTRGQQVTLSCSPISGHRSVSWYQQTPGQGLQFLFEYFSETQRNKGNFPGRFSGRQFSNSRSEMNVSTLELGDSALYLCASSITSGVGTDTQYFGPGTRLTVL.

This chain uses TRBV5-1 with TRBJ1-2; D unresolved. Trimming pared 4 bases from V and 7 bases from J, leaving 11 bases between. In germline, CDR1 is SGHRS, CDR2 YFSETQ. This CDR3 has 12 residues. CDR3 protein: CASSPSTLGYTF. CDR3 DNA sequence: TGCGCCAGCAGCCCCTCTACCCTTGGCTACACCTTC.